A selection of T cell receptor beta chains follows, all from one sample in a study of blood T cell repertoires in COVID-19. Produced via immunoSEQ multiplex PCR; TCRdb's table is partial and in-frame only. The sample includes 270,000 or so clones, roughly 84% of them seen just once. The sample consisted of PBMCs or T cells enriched from blood (not recorded which). The receptor set was obtained from a man between 50 and 59 years old who had recovered from COVID-19. CDR3s include the opening cysteine and the closing phenylalanine or tryptophan. A D gene is named only where the DNA matches it firmly. Clone size appears in some rows only: once, few, many, or a class for an expanded clone.

cdr3_nt cdr3_aa d_call j_call v_call clone_size
TGTGCCAGTCGGACAGAACACATGAACACTGAAGCTTTCTTT CASRTEHMNTEAFF - TRBJ1-1 TRBV19 -
TGTGCCAGCAGCGTAGGCTTGAGGGGAGGGGACACTGAAGCTTTCTTT CASSVGLRGGDTEAFF - TRBJ1-1 TRBV9 once
TGTGCCAGCAGCCAAGCCGGACAGGGGGGACTTGAGGAGCAGTTCTTC CASSQAGQGGLEEQFF TRBD1 TRBJ2-1 TRBV3-1/TRBV3-2 -
TGTGCCAGCTCACCCAGAGGGGAGGGAACCAACTATGGCTACACCTTC CASSPRGEGTNYGYTF - TRBJ1-2 TRBV18 -
TGCGCCAGCACCACTCACAGGGGGGACACAGATACGCAGTATTTT CASTTHRGDTDTQYF TRBD1 TRBJ2-3 TRBV5-1 -
TGTGCCAGCAGTTCTACCTATTCACCCCTCCACTTT CASSSTYSPLHF - TRBJ1-6 TRBV12-3/TRBV12-4 -
TGTGCCAGCAGCTTTAGCGGGGGGGGACCTGGAAACACCATATATTTT CASSFSGGGPGNTIYF - TRBJ1-3 TRBV7-8 once
TGTGCCAGCAGCCTTAGACAGGGGACGAGCAATCAGCCCCAGCATTTT CASSLRQGTSNQPQHF TRBD1 TRBJ1-5 TRBV5-5 -
TGTGCCAGCTCCCCAACCGGTAGGGGGCGAGACACTGAAGCTTTCTTT CASSPTGRGRDTEAFF TRBD1 TRBJ1-1 TRBV18 -
TGTGCCAGCAGCTTTGGGGAGGGACGGTTGAACACTGAAGCTTTCTTT CASSFGEGRLNTEAFF - TRBJ1-1 TRBV7-6 once
TGTGCCAGCAGCCCCACCGATCCCGGGAGTCGGGAGACCCAGTACTTC CASSPTDPGSRETQYF - TRBJ2-5 TRBV4-2 -
TGTGCCAGCAGCTTAGTCCGTTCAACTAATGAAAAACTGTTTTTT CASSLVRSTNEKLFF - TRBJ1-4 TRBV7-2 -
TGTGCCAGCCCAGGGTTGAACACCGGGGAGCTGTTTTTT CASPGLNTGELFF - TRBJ2-2 TRBV6-5 -
TGCGCCAGCAGCTTCCGGGACAACGCGCGTGGCTACACCTTC CASSFRDNARGYTF - TRBJ1-2 TRBV5-1 -
TGTGCCAGCAGGGGGGCGGGCCGTAACACCGGGGAGCTGTTTTTT CASRGAGRNTGELFF - TRBJ2-2 TRBV27 -
TGTGCCAGCAGCCAAGCCGGGACAGGCTGGAATGAAAAACTGTTTTTT CASSQAGTGWNEKLFF TRBD1 TRBJ1-4 TRBV4-2 -
TGTGCCACCAGTGCTTCCATGGGCTGGGAGGGGAAATCCTACAATGAGCAGTTCTTC CATSASMGWEGKSYNEQFF TRBD2 TRBJ2-1 TRBV24-1 -
TGCGCCAGCAGCCAAAACACCAGGGGGAATGAAAAACTGTTTTTT CASSQNTRGNEKLFF TRBD1 TRBJ1-4 TRBV4-3 few
TGTGCCAGTAGTGTGGCGGGACGGGGAAATCAGCCCCAGCATTTT CASSVAGRGNQPQHF - TRBJ1-5 TRBV19 once
TGCGCCAGCAGCTTGGTAGCGGGAAGCTCCTACGAGCAGTACTTC CASSLVAGSSYEQYF TRBD2 TRBJ2-7 TRBV5-1 -
TGTGCCAGCAGTGATGGGTTGGGGGAGGGCAATCAGCCCCAGCATTTT CASSDGLGEGNQPQHF - TRBJ1-5 TRBV6-1 -
TGTGCCAGCAGTGAGCTGGGGACAGGGCTCGAGCAGTACTTC CASSELGTGLEQYF TRBD1 TRBJ2-7 TRBV2 once
TGTGCCAGCAGTTTACCCCCTAGCGGGAGTAATGAGCAGTTCTTC CASSLPPSGSNEQFF TRBD2 TRBJ2-1 TRBV28 -
TGTGCCAGCAGTGCCCGGACAGGTTTGACCAATCAGCCCCAGCATTTT CASSARTGLTNQPQHF TRBD1 TRBJ1-5 TRBV6-1 -